One and the same sample provided the 22 T cell receptor beta chains below, sequenced in a study of blood T cell repertoires in COVID-19. The protocol was immunoSEQ multiplex PCR, while the TCRdb copy is restricted to in-frame clones and leaves out a portion. The sample has fewer than 250,000 clones; about 88% are singletons. Sequencing used PBMCs or T cells enriched from blood (not recorded which). The receptors were sampled from a woman younger than 45 who had recovered from COVID-19.

DNA of the CDR3: TGTGCCACCAGTGATTTGGGGACCGGGACTAGCGACAATGAGCAGTTCTTC. Translation: CATSDLGTGTSDNEQFF. The chain employs TRBV24-1 and TRBJ2-1; 10 bases are shared with TRBD2. V was pared by 0 bases and J by 5 bases, with 6 bases of the junction left unmatched. The CDR3 totals 17 residues. The germline V gene encodes CDR1 KGHDR and CDR2 SFDVKD.

This chain joins TRBV9 and TRBJ1-2; TRBD1 is a possible D gene (5 bases). Deletions cut 0 bases from V and 5 bases from J, with 20 bases between. The CDR3 is 17 residues long. The germline gives CDR1 SGDLS, CDR2 YYNGEE. The CDR3 coding sequence is TGTGCCAGCAGCGTAGAAGCGGGGCCGAACGGCCTGTATGGCTACACCTTC. As protein: CASSVEAGPNGLYGYTF.

The chain joins TRBV9 to TRBJ1-2; 9 nucleotides align to TRBD1. V was pared by 7 bases and J by 7 bases, with 2 bases of the junction left unmatched. The CDR3 runs 11 residues. Germline V gene sequence: CDR1 SGDLS, CDR2 YYNGEE. DNA of the CDR3: TGTGCCAGCCGGACAGGGGTTGGCTACACCTTC. Amino acids: CASRTGVGYTF.

The chain combines TRBV28 with TRBJ1-1; a weak D match, TRBD1 (5 bases). The CDR3 consists of 12 residues. The V and J ends lost 4 bases and 6 bases respectively, with 9 bases between them. Germline V gene sequence: CDR1 MDHEN, CDR2 SYDVKM. CDR3 coding DNA: TGTGCCAGCAGTTCAGACAGACCTGAAGCTTTCTTT. Amino acids: CASSSDRPEAFF.

This clone was counted a single time. The CDR3 region is CASSLAEVLSGNTIYF. CDR3 coding DNA: TGTGCCAGCAGCTTAGCCGAGGTTCTCTCTGGAAACACCATATATTTT. This chain connects TRBV7-6 to TRBJ1-3; D gene unclear. CDR3 length: 16 residues. Germline CDR1 is SGHVS and CDR2 is FNYEAQ. Trimming left V 0 bases short and J 0 bases short, with 9 bases between.

The CDR3 region is CAIGETSGSNQPQHF. The DNA for the CDR3 is TGTGCCATCGGAGAGACGTCAGGGAGCAATCAGCCCCAGCATTTT. This rearrangement joins TRBV10-3 to TRBJ1-5, with D perhaps TRBD1 (5 bases). CDR1 and CDR2 from the germline V gene are ENHRY and SYGVKD. Trimming left V 8 bases short and J 1 base short, with 15 bases between. The CDR3 has 15 amino acids.

The J gene is TRBJ2-5, the V gene TRBV18, with 7 positions matching TRBD1. Germline V gives CDR1 KGHSH, CDR2 LQKENI. The CDR3 covers 15 residues. The junction had 6 bases not matched to a gene; V was cut back by 2 bases and J by 3 bases. The CDR3 region is CASSPWGTAEETQYF. The CDR3 nucleotides read TGTGCCAGCTCACCATGGGGGACAGCCGAAGAGACCCAGTACTTC.

The rearrangement links TRBV2 to TRBJ2-3; D is perhaps TRBD1 (5 bases). Trimming stripped 4 bases from V and 2 bases from J, with 10 bases between. The CDR3 has 14 amino acids. Germline V gives CDR1 SNHLY, CDR2 FYNNEI. The DNA of the CDR3 is TGTGCCAGCAGTGTATCAGGGTTCACAGATACGCAGTATTTT. The encoded protein is CASSVSGFTDTQYF.

The chain uses TRBV7-2 and TRBJ2-1, with D uncertain. Germline CDR1 SGHTA, CDR2 FQGNSA. Trimming removed 2 bases at V and 7 bases at J, with 6 bases between. This CDR3 spans 12 amino acids. The CDR3 sequence: CASSLLRNEQFF. The CDR3 DNA follows: TGTGCCAGCAGCTTACTCCGGAATGAGCAGTTCTTC.

The rearrangement uses TRBV19 and TRBJ2-2; TRBD2 aligns across 12 bases. The germline V gene encodes CDR1 LNHDA and CDR2 SQIVND (reference sequence). The V segment lost 5 bases and the J segment 7 bases; nucleotides outside the gene matches: 5. The CDR3 runs 15 residues. Here the CDR3 DNA reads TGTGCCAGTAGTCCTAGCGGGGGGGCATACGGGGAGCTGTTTTTT. It is translated as CASSPSGGAYGELFF.

The CDR3 here is CASSLMGSRGYTF. The CDR3, as DNA: TGTGCCAGCAGTTTAATGGGGAGCCGTGGCTACACCTTC. V usage is TRBV28 and J usage is TRBJ1-2; D uncertain. Trimming shortened V by 2 bases and J by 7 bases, and 11 bases separated the two germline ends. This CDR3 contains 13 residues. CDR1 is MDHEN, CDR2 SYDVKM, per germline.

V usage is TRBV7-2 and J usage is TRBJ2-4; D may be TRBD1 (6 bases). The germline V gene encodes CDR1 SGHTA and CDR2 FQGNSA. The CDR3 spans 15 residues. V gave up 3 bases and J gave up 0 bases, with 9 bases separating them. The CDR3 loop reads CASSLEDRAKNIQYF. The CDR3 DNA reads as TGTGCCAGCAGCTTGGAGGACAGAGCCAAAAACATTCAGTACTTC.

In regard to this clone: A much larger clone lies a single base off, so this may be a read error. This chain uses TRBV5-6 with TRBJ1-2; 10 bases match TRBD1. Germline V CDR1 and CDR2: SGHDT, YYEEEE. V was pared by 4 bases and J by 7 bases, with 4 bases of the junction left unmatched. There are 13 residues in the CDR3. The CDR3 sequence is CASSPGTGAGYTF. The CDR3 DNA follows: TGTGCCAGCAGCCCCGGGACAGGGGCTGGCTACACCTTC.

The rearrangement links TRBV4-1 to TRBJ2-3, with D perhaps TRBD1 (5 bases). CDR1 and CDR2 (germline): MGHRA, YSYEKL. The CDR3 consists of 16 residues. The V gene lost 6 bases and the J gene lost 2 bases, with 18 bases spanning the gap. This CDR3 is CASSSPTDHPTDTQYF. CDR3 coding DNA: TGCGCCAGCAGTTCCCCGACAGACCACCCCACAGATACGCAGTATTTT.

The chain is built from TRBV5-1 and TRBJ1-5; D perhaps matches TRBD1 (6 bases). The CDR3 consists of 16 residues. The germline CDR1 and CDR2 sequences are SGHRS and YFSETQ. V gave up 3 bases and J gave up 1 base, with 14 bases separating them. CDR3 nucleotide sequence: TGCGCCAGCAGCTCAGACCCACAGGGAAGCAATCAGCCCCAGCATTTT. Its translation: CASSSDPQGSNQPQHF.

V is TRBV7-2 and J is TRBJ1-1; 8 bases agree with TRBD1. With V trimmed by 2 bases and J by 1 base, 3 bases remained unmatched. This CDR3 contains 15 residues. CDR1 SGHTA and CDR2 FQGNSA come from the germline V gene. In DNA form, the CDR3 reads TGTGCCAGCAGCTTACAGACAGGGGCGAACACTGAAGCTTTCTTT. It translates to CASSLQTGANTEAFF.

The V call is TRBV20-1, the J call TRBJ1-4; D is unresolved. Germline CDR1 DFQATT, CDR2 SNEGSKA (reference sequence). The V end was cut by 3 bases, the J end by 4 bases, with 12 bases between. The CDR3 sequence is 14 residues long. The chain's CDR3 is CSASGRELNEKLFF. The CDR3 DNA reads TGCAGTGCTAGTGGGAGGGAGCTTAATGAAAAACTGTTTTTT.

The genes are TRBV29-1 and TRBJ2-7, with 12 bases lining up with TRBD2. In germline, CDR1 is SQVTM, CDR2 ANQGSEA. Unmatched junction bases numbered 17, after V lost 5 bases and J lost 9 bases. CDR3 length: 16 amino acids. CDR3 in DNA: TGCAGCGTTTCACCGAAGCCAGGACTAGCGGGATCCGGGCAGTACTTC. Encoded protein: CSVSPKPGLAGSGQYF.

Here the CDR3 reads CASSQDRGRSDTQYF. CDR3 bases: TGTGCCAGCAGCCAGGACAGGGGGCGGTCGGATACGCAGTATTTT. The V and J genes are TRBV7-2 and TRBJ2-3, with 11 bases lining up with TRBD1. V was clipped by 5 bases and J by 6 bases; unmatched bases: 7. Germline CDR1 is SGHTA and CDR2 is FQGNSA. The CDR3 is 15 amino acids.

The rearrangement joins TRBV29-1 to TRBJ2-7; possibly TRBD1 for D (6 bases). This CDR3 is 11 amino acids long. V was pared by 4 bases and J by 5 bases, with 9 bases between. Germline V gene data show CDR1 as SQVTM and CDR2 as ANQGSEA. CDR3 sequence: CSVGQVDEQYF. Written as DNA, the CDR3 is TGCAGCGTTGGACAGGTGGACGAGCAGTACTTC.

The rearrangement joins TRBV10-3 to TRBJ1-1; D unclear. The V end lost 0 bases, the J end lost 5 bases, and 7 bases lay between the germline ends. In germline, CDR1 is ENHRY, CDR2 SYGVKD. The CDR3 contains 13 residues. This CDR3 reads CAISESTQTEAFF. The CDR3 DNA reads as TGTGCCATCAGTGAGTCGACACAGACTGAAGCTTTCTTT.

This clone has a single count. The chain links TRBV18 to TRBJ2-2, with TRBD1 matching 9 bases. Germline CDR1 is KGHSH and CDR2 is LQKENI. This CDR3 has 14 residues. V trimming: 6 bases; J trimming: 3 bases; junction bases outside the gene matches: 2. In DNA, the CDR3 is TGTGCCAGCTCCCGGGACAGGGACACCGGGGAGCTGTTTTTT. This encodes CASSRDRDTGELFF.